Below, 30 T cell receptor beta chains from the same sample are listed, as sequenced in a study of T cell repertoires in cytomegalovirus infection. No antigen has been assigned to these receptors. One entry per CDR3 protein results from TCRdb running MiXCR on the reads. The sample includes 900,000 to 950,000 distinct CDR3 sequences, about a third of them seen just once. Sequenced material: cultured CD8+ T cells from PBMCs, taken from culture after CMV antigen stimulation. These TCRs come from a human donor in good health (CMV status not recorded). Some clones in this sample may be carry-over from other donors' samples.

This clonotype was seen many times. J is TRBJ2-1 and V is TRBV25-1; 8 bases align to TRBD2. The junction had 4 bases not matched to a gene; V was cut back by 3 bases and J by 0 bases. CDR3 length: 16 amino acids. CDR1 MGHDK and CDR2 SYGVNS come from the germline V gene. CDR3 region: CASSDPSGSSYNEQFF. In DNA, the CDR3 is TGTGCCAGCAGTGATCCGAGCGGGAGCTCCTACAATGAGCAGTTCTTC.

The V and J genes are TRBV27 and TRBJ2-7; the D gene could be TRBD1 or TRBD2 (5 bases each). With 6 bases removed from V and 3 bases from J, the gap between germline ends came to 18 bases. CDR1 and CDR2 (germline): MNHEY, SMNVEV (reference sequence). The CDR3 is made up of 15 amino acids. CDR3: CASSPGAELNYEQYF. CDR3 sequence (DNA): TGTGCCAGCAGCCCCGGGGCAGAATTAAACTACGAGCAGTACTTC.

The chain uses TRBV7-2 and TRBJ1-5, with 7 bases lining up with TRBD1. V shed 2 bases and J 6 bases; nucleotides not matched to a gene: 10. CDR1 and CDR2 (germline): SGHTA, FQGNSA. The CDR3 is made up of 16 amino acids. CDR3 residues: CASSLRDSGLGQPQHF. The CDR3 coding sequence is TGTGCCAGCAGCTTAAGGGACAGTGGTTTAGGTCAGCCCCAGCATTTT.

The genes are TRBV2 and TRBJ1-1, with D perhaps matching TRBD1 (6 bases). CDR3 size: 11 residues. V dropped 8 bases and J dropped 8 bases, with 12 bases sitting between them. The V gene's germline CDR1 is SNHLY and CDR2 FYNNEI. The CDR3 spells CASGGRPEAFF. CDR3 coding DNA: TGTGCCAGCGGGGGGCGGCCGGAAGCTTTCTTT.

This clonotype was found a few times. The V and J genes are TRBV11-3 and TRBJ1-1; 10 nucleotides line up with TRBD1. Germline V gene lookup returns CDR1 SGHNT and CDR2 YENEEA. This CDR3 region has 13 residues. With V trimmed by 2 bases and J by 8 bases, 2 bases remained unmatched. CDR3 nucleotide sequence: TGTGCCAGCAGCTTATGGGACAGGGGCGAAGCTTTCTTT. Translated: CASSLWDRGEAFF.

The rearrangement links TRBV15 to TRBJ1-5; maybe TRBD1 (6 bases). Between the trimmed V and J ends, which lost 1 base and 5 bases, there was a span of 12 bases. The CDR3 sequence is 15 residues long. Germline CDR1 LNHNV, CDR2 YYDKDF (reference sequence). CDR3 residues: CATSRGRTGYQPQHF. CDR3 DNA sequence: TGTGCCACCAGCAGAGGCAGAACAGGGTATCAGCCCCAGCATTTT.

The gene calls are TRBV6-8 and TRBJ2-1; TRBD2 agrees at 12 bases. V was clipped by 6 bases and J by 5 bases; unmatched bases: 8. From germline, CDR1 is MNHGY and CDR2 SAAAGT. CDR3 length: 16 amino acids. Here the CDR3 DNA reads TGTGCCAGCAGACCCCGACTAGCGGGGGCGAACAATGAGCAGTTCTTC. Amino acids: CASRPRLAGANNEQFF.

This clonotype showed up just a few times. The rearrangement joins TRBV4-2 to TRBJ1-6; D may be TRBD1 (5 bases). Germline V gene data show CDR1 as LGHNA and CDR2 as YNFKEQ. V was shortened by 0 bases and J by 5 bases, with 8 bases between the two germline ends. The length of the CDR3 is 15 residues. The CDR3 sequence is CASSQEGQNNSPLHF. CDR3 in DNA: TGTGCCAGCAGCCAAGAGGGGCAGAATAATTCACCCCTCCACTTT.

This chain links TRBV7-3 with TRBJ1-2; TRBD1 agrees at 7 bases. The CDR3 spans 13 residues. Trimming cost V 10 bases and J 4 bases; bases outside gene matches: 9. The germline gives CDR1 SGHTA, CDR2 FQGTGA. The CDR3 region is CANSSGTVYGYTF. In DNA, the CDR3 is TGTGCCAACAGTTCCGGGACAGTCTATGGCTACACCTTC.

The table lists this clonotype with many counts. The chain employs TRBV7-2 and TRBJ2-1; TRBD1 aligns across 7 bases. The CDR3 has 16 amino acids. The germline V gene encodes CDR1 SGHTA and CDR2 FQGNSA. With V trimmed by 1 base and J by 7 bases, 10 bases remained unmatched. The CDR3 coding sequence is TGTGCCAGCAGCTTAGGACAGGGAAGGAGTTTTAATGAGCAGTTCTTC. It is translated as CASSLGQGRSFNEQFF.

The rearrangement joins TRBV4-1 to TRBJ2-1; weak D call: TRBD1 (5 bases). With 9 bases removed from V and 1 base from J, the gap between germline ends came to 10 bases. The V gene's germline CDR1 is MGHRA and CDR2 YSYEKL. CDR3 size: 13 residues. In nucleotides, the CDR3 is TGCGCCAGTCAAGGGGAATCCTACAATGAGCAGTTCTTC. This encodes CASQGESYNEQFF.

This clonotype was seen just once. V usage is TRBV10-1 and J usage is TRBJ1-1; the D is unclear. Deletions cut 3 bases from V and 3 bases from J, with 11 bases between. The CDR3 is 14 residues long. Germline lookup yields CDR1 WNHNN and CDR2 SYGVQD (reference sequence). This CDR3 reads CASSEKRVDTEAFF. The CDR3 DNA reads as TGCGCCAGCAGTGAAAAAAGGGTAGACACTGAAGCTTTCTTT.

The CDR3 coding sequence is TGCGCCAGCAGCGAGGGTGCACCCGAAAAACTGTTTTTT. Encoded protein: CASSEGAPEKLFF. The V and J genes are TRBV4-1 and TRBJ1-4; D not resolved. Germline values: CDR1 MGHRA, CDR2 YSYEKL. The CDR3 has 13 residues. V was cut by 5 bases and J by 8 bases, with 12 bases left in between.

Only a few counts were recorded for this clonotype. The rearrangement links TRBV7-3 to TRBJ2-1; 8 bases fit TRBD2. Trimming cost V 9 bases and J 5 bases; bases outside gene matches: 12. Germline CDR1 and CDR2: SGHTA and FQGTGA. This CDR3 comprises 15 residues. CDR3 in DNA: TGTGCCAGTCAGAGGACAGCGGGGGCCAACAATGAGCAGTTCTTC. Residues: CASQRTAGANNEQFF.

For this clonotype: Possible read error: a much larger clone is one base away. V usage is TRBV7-2 and J usage is TRBJ2-5; 8 positions match TRBD2. There are 16 residues in the CDR3. In germline, CDR1 is SGHTA, CDR2 FQGNSA. This CDR3 is CAGSLYHRGLDETQYF. For the CDR3, the DNA is TGTGCCGGCAGCTTGTATCATCGGGGACTAGACGAGACCCAGTACTTC.

The chain has TRBV28 and TRBJ1-1; 7 positions agree with TRBD1. CDR3 length equals 17 residues. Trimming took 5 bases from V and 0 from J; bases not matched to a gene: 12. From germline, CDR1 is MDHEN and CDR2 SYDVKM. The DNA for the CDR3 is TGTGCCAGCAGTCCCCGTCCAGGGACAGAGATGAACACTGAAGCTTTCTTT. It translates to CASSPRPGTEMNTEAFF.

Points on this clonotype: One end of the junction varies from germline; a read error may be responsible. The chain uses TRBV12-5 and TRBJ2-1, with D perhaps matching TRBD2 (6 bases). There are 12 residues in the CDR3. Germline V CDR1 and CDR2: LGHNT, FRNRAP. The CDR3: CVSANGGWEQFF. For the CDR3, the DNA is TGTGTTAGTGCGAACGGGGGATGGGAGCAGTTCTTC.

The rearrangement uses TRBV3-1 and TRBJ1-5, with 7 nucleotides matching TRBD1. The J segment lost 3 bases and the V segment lost 4 bases, leaving 3 bases of the junction unmatched. The CDR3 covers 14 residues. CDR1 is LGHDT, CDR2 YNNKEL, per germline (reference sequence). The CDR3 bases are TGTGCCAGCAGCCCGGACAGGTACAATCAGCCCCAGCATTTT. Protein product: CASSPDRYNQPQHF.

V and J are TRBV7-9 and TRBJ2-3, with 9 bases identical to TRBD2. Losses at the gene ends were 5 bases for V and 6 bases for J; bases not matched to a gene: 12. The CDR3 contains 16 residues. Looked up from germline, CDR1 is SEHNR and CDR2 is FQNEAQ (reference sequence). CDR3 loop: CASSPSSGARKDTQYF. The CDR3 bases are TGTGCCAGCAGCCCCTCTAGCGGGGCGAGGAAGGATACGCAGTATTTT.

The chain uses TRBV12-5 and TRBJ2-1; 11 nucleotides match TRBD2. The CDR3 extends over 19 amino acids. The germline gives CDR1 LGHNT, CDR2 FRNRAP. Unmatched junction bases numbered 14, after V lost 3 bases and J lost 4 bases. CDR3 sequence reads: CASGFILAGAKRIYNEQFF. The CDR3 nucleotides read TGTGCTAGTGGTTTTATACTAGCGGGGGCCAAGAGGATTTACAATGAGCAGTTCTTC.

J is TRBJ1-1 and V is TRBV6-5; 7 bases align to TRBD1. This CDR3 region has 15 residues. The germline V gene encodes CDR1 MNHEY and CDR2 SVGAGI. Losses at the gene ends were 4 bases for V and 7 bases for J; bases not matched to a gene: 12. This CDR3 reads CASSSSDRDQGEAFF. The CDR3, as DNA: TGTGCCAGCAGTTCTAGTGACAGGGACCAAGGTGAAGCTTTCTTT.

The V gene is TRBV7-3, the J gene TRBJ2-5, with 9 bases aligning to TRBD1. This CDR3 has 16 residues. V lost 5 bases, J lost 5 bases, and 12 bases stayed unmatched. The germline V gene has CDR1 SGHTA and CDR2 FQGTGA. CDR3 amino acids: CASSPPKQGAEETQYF. Written as DNA, the CDR3 is TGTGCCAGCAGCCCACCTAAACAGGGGGCAGAGGAGACCCAGTACTTC.

This clonotype was picked up a small number of times. J is TRBJ1-6 and V is TRBV7-2; D gene unclear. Trimming left V 5 bases short and J 0 bases short, with 17 bases between. This CDR3 is built from 18 residues. Germline assignment: CDR1 SGHTA and CDR2 FQGNSA. CDR3 in amino acids: CASSTQWSLSSYNSPLHF. CDR3 nucleotides: TGTGCCAGCAGCACCCAGTGGAGCCTTAGCTCCTATAATTCACCCCTCCACTTT.

CDR3 nucleotides: TGTGCCAGCACCAAGACAGGGGTACACTCTGGGGCCAACGTCCTGACTTTC. Residues: CASTKTGVHSGANVLTF. The chain has TRBV7-9 and TRBJ2-6; TRBD1 matches at 8 bases. The CDR3 is made up of 17 amino acids. Germline values: CDR1 SEHNR, CDR2 FQNEAQ (reference sequence). With V trimmed by 7 bases and J by 0 bases, 8 bases remained unmatched.

This clonotype has at least ten counts. The genes are TRBV7-8 and TRBJ2-1; TRBD2 matches at 8 bases. V shed 1 base and J 2 bases; nucleotides not matched to a gene: 7. The CDR3 totals 17 residues. CDR1 and CDR2 (germline): SGHVS, FQNEAQ. The CDR3 nucleotides are TGTGCCAGCAGCTTAGGGGTCGGCGGGGGGCCCTACAATGAGCAGTTCTTC. Its translation is CASSLGVGGGPYNEQFF.

J is TRBJ2-7 and V is TRBV6-6, with TRBD1 as a possible D gene (6 bases). From germline, CDR1 is MNHNY and CDR2 SVGAGI (reference sequence). The V end was cut by 7 bases, the J end by 2 bases, with 15 bases between. This CDR3 has 14 residues. CDR3 protein: CASTHRDTAYEQYF. The CDR3 nucleotides are TGTGCCAGCACCCATCGGGACACCGCCTACGAGCAGTACTTC.

This clonotype came up once. A much bigger clone sits one base away, suggesting this may be a read error. This chain links TRBV7-2 with TRBJ2-5; the D is unclear. In germline, CDR1 is SGHTA, CDR2 FQGNSA. This CDR3 is 14 amino acids long. The DNA of the CDR3 is TGTGCCAACAGCTTAAGCGTAATGGAAGAGACCCAGTACTTC. Translating gives CANSLSVMEETQYF. The complete variable domain, with remaining parts taken from reference TRBV7-2 and TRBJ2-5, reads GAGVSQSPSNKVTEKGKDVELRCDPISGHTALYWYRQSLGQGLEFLIYFQGNSAPDKSGLPSDRFSAERTGGSVSTLTIQRTQQEDSAVYLCANSLSVMEETQYFGPGTRLLVL.

J is TRBJ2-3 and V is TRBV7-9; D gene uncertain. Germline V gene lookup returns CDR1 SEHNR and CDR2 FQNEAQ (reference sequence). The CDR3 has 15 residues. Trimming took 3 bases from V and 2 from J, leaving 12 bases between them. The CDR3 loop is CASSFQDSYTDTQYF. DNA for the CDR3: TGTGCCAGCAGCTTCCAGGATTCTTACACAGATACGCAGTATTTT.

This clonotype was observed a few times. This chain connects TRBV6-1 to TRBJ2-7, with D perhaps TRBD1 (5 bases). The CDR3 runs to 15 residues. Germline CDR1 MNHNS, CDR2 SASEGT. Trimming stripped 2 bases from V and 5 bases from J, with 16 bases between. The CDR3 DNA reads TGTGCCAGCAGTGAAAGGGGCAGGGCCCAGGACGAGCAGTACTTC. Residues: CASSERGRAQDEQYF.

This clonotype showed up many times. V and J are TRBV7-2 and TRBJ2-1; the D gene could be TRBD1 or TRBD2 (5 bases each). Germline-derived CDR1 and CDR2 are SGHTA and FQGNSA. V was shortened by 5 bases and J by 5 bases, with 10 bases between the two germline ends. The CDR3 has 13 residues. In nucleotides, the CDR3 is TGTGCCAGCAGCCCCGGGGCAAACAATGAGCAGTTCTTC. Translation: CASSPGANNEQFF.